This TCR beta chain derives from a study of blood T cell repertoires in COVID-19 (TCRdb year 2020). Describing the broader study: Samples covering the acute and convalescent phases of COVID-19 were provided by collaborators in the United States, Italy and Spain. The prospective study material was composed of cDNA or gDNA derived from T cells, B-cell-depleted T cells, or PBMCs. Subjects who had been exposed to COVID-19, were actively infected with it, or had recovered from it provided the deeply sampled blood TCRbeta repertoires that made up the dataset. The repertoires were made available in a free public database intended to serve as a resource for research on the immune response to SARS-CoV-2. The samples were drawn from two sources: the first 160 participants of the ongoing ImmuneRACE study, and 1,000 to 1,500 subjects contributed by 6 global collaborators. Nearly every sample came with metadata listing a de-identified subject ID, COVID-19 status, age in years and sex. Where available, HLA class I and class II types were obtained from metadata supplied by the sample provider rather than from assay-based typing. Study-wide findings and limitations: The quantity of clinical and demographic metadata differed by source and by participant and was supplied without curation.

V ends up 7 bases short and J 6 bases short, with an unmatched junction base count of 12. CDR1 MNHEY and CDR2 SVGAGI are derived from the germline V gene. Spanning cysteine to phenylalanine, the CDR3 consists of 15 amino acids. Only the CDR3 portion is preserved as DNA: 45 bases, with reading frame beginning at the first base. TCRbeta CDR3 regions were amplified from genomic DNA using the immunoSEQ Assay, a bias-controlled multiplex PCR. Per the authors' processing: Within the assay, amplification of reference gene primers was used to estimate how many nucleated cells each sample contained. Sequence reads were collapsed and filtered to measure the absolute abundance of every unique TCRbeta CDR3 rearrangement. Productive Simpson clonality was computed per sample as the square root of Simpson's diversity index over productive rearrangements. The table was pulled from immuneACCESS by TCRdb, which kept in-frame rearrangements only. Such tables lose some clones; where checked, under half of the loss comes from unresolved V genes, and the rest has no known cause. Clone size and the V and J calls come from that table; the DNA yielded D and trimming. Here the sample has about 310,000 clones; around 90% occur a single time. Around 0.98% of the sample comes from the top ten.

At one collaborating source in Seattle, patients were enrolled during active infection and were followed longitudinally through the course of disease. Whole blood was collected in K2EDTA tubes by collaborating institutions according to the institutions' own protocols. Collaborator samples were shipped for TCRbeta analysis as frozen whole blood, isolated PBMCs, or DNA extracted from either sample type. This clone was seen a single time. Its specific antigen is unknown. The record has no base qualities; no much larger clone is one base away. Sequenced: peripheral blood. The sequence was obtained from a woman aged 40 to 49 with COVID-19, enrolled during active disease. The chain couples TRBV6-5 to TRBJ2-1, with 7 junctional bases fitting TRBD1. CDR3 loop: CASTPRAGGGNEQFF. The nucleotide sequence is TGTGCCAGCACCCCTCGGGCAGGGGGTGGCAATGAGCAGTTCTTC.